These 19 T cell receptor beta chains came from one sample sequenced in a study of spatial heterogeneity in lung cancer. MiXCR was run by TCRdb on the 5' RACE reads, yielding one entry per CDR3 protein. The sample lists 90,000 to 95,000 distinct CDR3 sequences, 12% occurring once. Noted time point: sample taken at primary tumor resection. Tumor, nontumor lung or frozen PBMC supplied whole RNA that was sequenced unsorted. The material was PBMCs, obtained at surgery. All receptors derive from a male donor with early-stage non-small cell lung cancer.

The V and J genes are TRBV29-1 and TRBJ2-2; TRBD1 might be the D (5 bases). V was trimmed by 5 bases and J by 0 bases, leaving 10 bases between them. The CDR3 loop spans 14 amino acids. Per germline, CDR1 SQVTM and CDR2 ANQGSEA. In DNA, the CDR3 is TGCAGCGTTCTGGGGCAGACGAACACCGGGGAGCTGTTTTTT. Translating gives CSVLGQTNTGELFF.

This clonotype has more than one count but fewer than ten. This chain connects TRBV20-1 to TRBJ2-7; D ambiguous. V lost 6 bases, J lost 0 bases, and 24 bases lay in between. Germline CDR1 and CDR2: DFQATT and SNEGSKA (reference sequence). The CDR3 runs 17 residues. For the CDR3, the DNA is TGCAGTGCCAGATCCCCCCCCTTGGCGGACCTCTCCTACGAGCAGTACTTC. It specifies CSARSPPLADLSYEQYF.

The chain combines TRBV24-1 with TRBJ2-3, with TRBD2 matching 12 bases. The V gene's germline CDR1 is KGHDR and CDR2 SFDVKD. The CDR3 covers 16 residues. Losses at the gene ends were 11 bases for V and 6 bases for J; bases not matched to a gene: 14. The CDR3: CASSLGLAGNGDTQYF. CDR3 nucleotides: TGTGCCAGCAGCTTAGGACTAGCGGGAAACGGGGATACGCAGTATTTT.

This clonotype appeared many times. This chain links TRBV6-2 or TRBV6-3 with TRBJ2-1, with TRBD2 as a possible D gene (6 bases). CDR1 is MNHEY and CDR2 is SVGEGT in the germline V gene. This CDR3 is 16 amino acids long. V lost 5 bases, J lost 2 bases, and 16 bases lay in between. The CDR3 spells CASSTELADTYNEQFF. CDR3 in DNA: TGTGCCAGCAGTACCGAACTAGCAGACACCTACAATGAGCAGTTCTTC.

The CDR3 protein is CASSLDRLNTEAFF. CDR3 coding DNA: TGTGCCAGCAGCCTCGACCGTTTGAACACTGAAGCTTTCTTT. This chain links TRBV7-2 with TRBJ1-1; D gene ambiguous. Germline assignment: CDR1 SGHTA and CDR2 FQGNSA. The V and J ends lost 5 bases and 0 bases respectively, with 10 bases between them. The CDR3 has 14 amino acids.

The rearrangement uses TRBV4-1 and TRBJ1-3; D uncertain. The CDR3 extends over 14 amino acids. Trimming removed 1 base from V and 0 bases from J, with 4 bases in between. The V gene's germline CDR1 is MGHRA and CDR2 YSYEKL. CDR3 protein: CASSQAGSGNTIYF. The DNA of the CDR3 is TGCGCCAGCAGCCAAGCAGGCTCTGGAAACACCATATATTTT.

The chain joins TRBV7-9 to TRBJ2-1, with TRBD2 matching over 11 bases. The germline CDR1 and CDR2 sequences are SEHNR and FQNEAQ (reference sequence). CDR3 length: 15 amino acids. V was clipped by 6 bases and J by 6 bases; unmatched bases: 7. DNA of the CDR3: TGTGCCAGCAGGGGGACTAGCGGAGACCTCAATGAGCAGTTCTTC. It yields the protein CASRGTSGDLNEQFF.

In this sample, this clonotype turned up many times. This chain links TRBV6-5 with TRBJ2-1; 9 positions match TRBD2. Trimming removed 6 bases from V and 1 base from J; junction bases left unmatched: 4. Germline values: CDR1 MNHEY, CDR2 SVGAGI. The CDR3 has 15 amino acids. This CDR3 reads CASRQAGGSYNEQFF. CDR3 bases: TGTGCCAGCAGGCAAGCGGGAGGATCCTACAATGAGCAGTTCTTC.

This clonotype came up a few times. The chain combines TRBV29-1 with TRBJ2-1; TRBD2 matches at 10 bases. CDR3 length: 17 residues. Trimming removed 0 bases from V and 7 bases from J; junction bases left unmatched: 12. Germline CDR1 is SQVTM and CDR2 is ANQGSEA. Here the CDR3 DNA reads TGCAGCGTTGAAGACCTAGCCCTGGCTAGCGGGAGTAATGAGCAGTTCTTC. Its protein is CSVEDLALASGSNEQFF.

The rearrangement joins TRBV6-2 or TRBV6-3 to TRBJ2-3, with D possibly TRBD1 on 6 matching bases. Looked up from germline, CDR1 is MNHEY and CDR2 is SVGEGT. V lost 7 bases and J 9 bases, leaving 14 bases between the germline ends. This CDR3 is 12 amino acids long. CDR3 in DNA: TGTGCCAGCAATAACCAGGGGCGGACGCAGTATTTT. This encodes CASNNQGRTQYF.

At least ten counts were recorded for this clonotype. The rearrangement uses TRBV3-1 and TRBJ2-1; D not certain. The V and J ends lost 0 bases and 7 bases respectively, with 10 bases between them. In germline, CDR1 is LGHDT, CDR2 YNNKEL (reference sequence). The CDR3 extends over 14 amino acids. DNA of the CDR3: TGTGCCAGCAGCCAAGACGCACAGCTTAATGAGCAGTTCTTC. This gives the protein CASSQDAQLNEQFF.

The chain carries TRBV5-6 and TRBJ2-1; no firm D call. The CDR3 extends over 15 amino acids. The V gene's germline CDR1 is SGHDT and CDR2 YYEEEE. Trimming took 1 base from V and 0 from J, leaving 8 bases between them. The CDR3, as DNA: TGTGCCAGCAGCTTGCTAGATCTCTCCTACAATGAGCAGTTCTTC. This sequence encodes CASSLLDLSYNEQFF.

This clonotype showed up just a few times. The rearrangement links TRBV6-6 to TRBJ2-3; 11 bases fit TRBD2. CDR3 length equals 15 residues. With 5 bases clipped from V and 4 bases from J, the junction kept 5 bases outside the gene matches. Germline CDR1 and CDR2: MNHNY and SVGAGI (reference sequence). The CDR3 region has the DNA TGTGCCAGCAGTAAGGGACTAGCGGTAGCAGATACGCAGTATTTT. This gives the protein CASSKGLAVADTQYF.

This clonotype was observed a few times. The V gene is TRBV10-3, the J gene TRBJ1-5; 9 bases are a match to TRBD1. The length of the CDR3 is 14 residues. The ends lost 3 bases at V and 6 bases at J; junction bases unmatched: 3. Germline CDR1 is ENHRY and CDR2 is SYGVKD. CDR3 coding DNA: TGTGCCATCAGTGAACAGGGGGCGGGTCAGCCCCAGCATTTT. Amino acid sequence: CAISEQGAGQPQHF.

This clonotype was observed at least ten times. The V call is TRBV7-9, the J call TRBJ2-7; D gene uncertain. The CDR3 runs 13 residues. Germline assignment: CDR1 SEHNR and CDR2 FQNEAQ (reference sequence). V was shortened by 3 bases and J by 3 bases, with 9 bases between the two germline ends. The CDR3 DNA reads TGTGCCAGCAGCTTCGAGACAAGCTACGAGCAGTACTTC. Protein product: CASSFETSYEQYF.

The chain carries TRBV4-3 and TRBJ2-7; D is uncertain. The germline V and J ends were trimmed by 2 bases and 0 bases, with 8 bases remaining between them. CDR1 is LGHNA and CDR2 is YSLEER in the germline V gene. This CDR3 is 14 amino acids long. The CDR3 loop reads CASSQSRFSYEQYF. CDR3 nucleotide sequence: TGCGCCAGCAGCCAATCACGGTTCTCCTACGAGCAGTACTTC.

CDR3 coding DNA: TGTGCCAGCAGTTCTATCTCAGGGGGGCGGACCGGGGAGCTGTTTTTT. Amino acids: CASSSISGGRTGELFF. The chain links TRBV28 to TRBJ2-2, with D possibly TRBD1 on 7 matching bases. This CDR3 contains 16 residues. V lost 4 bases, J lost 5 bases, and 17 bases lay in between. Germline V gene lookup returns CDR1 MDHEN and CDR2 SYDVKM.

A few counts support this clonotype. The rearrangement joins TRBV6-6 to TRBJ2-7, with 8 bases lining up with TRBD1. The CDR3 is 13 residues long. CDR1 is MNHNY, CDR2 SVGAGI, per germline (reference sequence). Trimming at V came to 7 bases and at J to 0 bases, leaving 2 bases not matched to a gene. The CDR3 loop is CASNDRGSYEQYF. CDR3 sequence (DNA): TGTGCCAGCAACGACAGGGGCTCCTACGAGCAGTACTTC.

The CDR3 DNA is TGCAGCGTTGCGTTTGCACCTCATCAGCCCCAGCATTTT. It is translated as CSVAFAPHQPQHF. V gene TRBV29-1 combines with J gene TRBJ1-5; D gene uncertain. The V end lost 4 bases, the J end lost 5 bases, and 12 bases lay between the germline ends. The CDR3 covers 13 residues. Germline CDR1 reads SQVTM; CDR2 reads ANQGSEA.